Below, 26 T cell receptor beta chains from the same sample are listed, as sequenced in a study of blood T cell repertoires in COVID-19. Repertoires were generated with immunoSEQ multiplex PCR, while TCRdb's copy carries only in-frame clones and drops some. The sample consists of under 250,000 clones, 80% to 90% of them appearing once. Input material: peripheral blood. The receptors were sampled from a man in his forties with active or convalescent COVID-19.

This chain links TRBV11-2 with TRBJ2-1; TRBD2 matches at 10 bases. The trim removed 5 bases at V and 10 bases at J, leaving 11 bases unmatched. Per the germline V gene, CDR1 is SGHAT and CDR2 is FQNNGV. This CDR3 spans 15 amino acids. This CDR3 reads CASSATTSGAREQFF. CDR3 sequence (DNA): TGTGCCAGCAGCGCGACCACTAGCGGGGCTCGAGAGCAGTTCTTC.

This chain links TRBV2 with TRBJ1-2; tentatively, D is TRBD1 (5 bases). The CDR3 is made up of 13 amino acids. V lost 3 bases to trimming and J lost 1 base, with 6 bases between them. In germline, CDR1 is SNHLY, CDR2 FYNNEI. CDR3 nucleotide sequence: TGTGCCAGCAGTGAGGGACTTAACTATGGCTACACCTTC. It yields the protein CASSEGLNYGYTF.

This clone was detected only a few times. The gene calls are TRBV5-4 and TRBJ1-4; 10 bases are a match to TRBD1. V shed 4 bases and J 6 bases; nucleotides not matched to a gene: 3. CDR3 length: 14 amino acids. From germline, CDR1 is SGHNT and CDR2 YYREEE (reference sequence). The CDR3 loop reads CASSPDRGDEKLFF. As DNA, the CDR3 is TGTGCCAGCAGCCCGGACAGGGGGGATGAAAAACTGTTTTTT.

V is TRBV4-3 and J is TRBJ2-5, with 7 bases identical to TRBD1. This CDR3 is built from 15 residues. The germline gives CDR1 LGHNA, CDR2 YSLEER. The J segment lost 4 bases and the V segment lost 2 bases, leaving 7 bases of the junction unmatched. CDR3 sequence: CASSQSTGYAETQYF. The CDR3, as DNA: TGCGCCAGCAGCCAATCGACAGGGTATGCAGAGACCCAGTACTTC.

The rearrangement links TRBV28 to TRBJ1-2; D is uncertain. V was shortened by 3 bases and J by 10 bases, with 12 bases between the two germline ends. Germline-derived CDR1 and CDR2 are MDHEN and SYDVKM. The CDR3 contains 12 residues. Written as DNA, the CDR3 is TGTGCCAGCAGTTTGGATGGGGAGCCCTACACCTTC. Translated, it gives CASSLDGEPYTF.

The chain has TRBV20-1 and TRBJ2-5, with D perhaps TRBD2 (5 bases). Germline-derived CDR1 and CDR2 are DFQATT and SNEGSKA (reference sequence). CDR3 length: 15 amino acids. V lost 3 bases and J 1 base, leaving 15 bases between the germline ends. CDR3 coding DNA: TGCAGTGCTAGTAAGCTCACGGACTTCCAAGAGACCCAGTACTTC. Amino acid sequence: CSASKLTDFQETQYF.

The count of this clone is one. This chain links TRBV28 with TRBJ1-4, with D possibly being TRBD1 (5 bases). The V end was cut by 8 bases, the J end by 1 base, with 8 bases between. CDR3 length: 13 residues. CDR1 and CDR2 (germline): MDHEN, SYDVKM. The CDR3 DNA is TGTGCCAGCCTGGGGGGAACTAATGAAAAACTGTTTTTT. Translation gives CASLGGTNEKLFF.

The rearrangement links TRBV3-1 (or the pseudogene TRBV3-2) to TRBJ1-1; 7 nucleotides align to TRBD1. J gave up 8 bases and V 3 bases, and 12 bases lay outside the gene matches. The CDR3 consists of 15 residues. Germline V lookup: CDR1 LGHDT, CDR2 YNNKEL (reference sequence). CDR3 DNA sequence: TGTGCCAGCAGCCAGGGTGGACAGGTTGGGGTGGAAGCTTTCTTT. Translating gives CASSQGGQVGVEAFF.

This chain links TRBV7-8 with TRBJ1-2; 7 bases align to TRBD1. Trimming at V came to 4 bases and at J to 0 bases, leaving 5 bases not matched to a gene. Germline V lookup: CDR1 SGHVS, CDR2 FQNEAQ. CDR3 length: 15 amino acids. The CDR3 nucleotides read TGTGCCAGCAGCTCCCGGACAGGTGCTAACTATGGCTACACCTTC. Protein sequence: CASSSRTGANYGYTF.

The chain employs TRBV5-1 and TRBJ2-5, with D perhaps TRBD2 (6 bases). The CDR3 spans 14 residues. CDR1 SGHRS and CDR2 YFSETQ come from the germline V gene. The V end lost 4 bases, the J end lost 4 bases, and 14 bases lay between the germline ends. The CDR3 protein is CASSISGGVETQYF. The CDR3, as DNA: TGCGCCAGCAGCATCTCCGGGGGTGTAGAGACCCAGTACTTC.

The chain uses TRBV30 and TRBJ2-5; no clear D gene. The CDR3 loop spans 12 amino acids. V dropped 0 bases and J dropped 7 bases, with 9 bases sitting between them. From germline, CDR1 is GTSNPN and CDR2 SVGIG (reference sequence). The CDR3, as DNA: TGTGCCTGGAGTGTGACACTGAGGACCCAGTACTTC. The encoded protein is CAWSVTLRTQYF. The entire variable domain, with the rest obtained from reference TRBV30 and TRBJ2-5, is as follows: SQTIHQWPATLVQPVGSPLSLECTVEGTSNPNLYWYRQAAGRGLQLLFYSVGIGQISSEVPQNLSASRPQDRQFILSSKKLLLSDSGFYLCAWSVTLRTQYFGPGTRLLVL.

The chain joins TRBV2 to TRBJ1-1; 8 nucleotides agree with TRBD1. Germline V lookup: CDR1 SNHLY, CDR2 FYNNEI. This CDR3 is 13 amino acids long. The ends lost 9 bases at V and 0 bases at J; junction bases unmatched: 3. In DNA, the CDR3 is TGTGCCAGTGAGACAGGGGTGAACACTGAAGCTTTCTTT. Translation: CASETGVNTEAFF.

The V gene is TRBV3-1 (or the pseudogene TRBV3-2), the J gene TRBJ2-1, with no clear D. Between the trimmed V and J ends, which lost 0 bases and 0 bases, there was a span of 6 bases. Germline loops: CDR1 LGHDT, CDR2 YNNKEL (reference sequence). The CDR3 is made up of 15 amino acids. CDR3 nucleotides: TGTGCCAGCAGCCAAGATCTTAGCTCCTACAATGAGCAGTTCTTC. It yields the protein CASSQDLSSYNEQFF.

In this sample, this clone turned up once. The chain recombines TRBV9 with TRBJ1-2, with TRBD1 matching 10 bases. This CDR3 contains 15 residues. Germline V CDR1 and CDR2: SGDLS, YYNGEE. Trimming at V came to 4 bases and at J to 6 bases, leaving 9 bases not matched to a gene. The DNA for the CDR3 is TGTGCCAGCAGCTTATACCCCGGGACAGGGGATGGCTACACCTTC. Encoded protein: CASSLYPGTGDGYTF.

CDR3 region: CASSLQGIINYGYTF. The CDR3 nucleotides read TGTGCCAGTAGCCTACAGGGGATAATTAACTATGGCTACACCTTC. The chain links TRBV5-6 to TRBJ1-2; 7 bases match TRBD1. Germline CDR1 reads SGHDT; CDR2 reads YYEEEE. V trimming: 8 bases; J trimming: 1 base; junction bases outside the gene matches: 11. CDR3 length: 15 amino acids.

This clone was seen a few times. The rearrangement links TRBV7-9 to TRBJ1-5, with D hard to call. V lost 3 bases and J lost 4, with 4 bases in between. This CDR3 comprises 12 residues. CDR1 is SEHNR, CDR2 FQNEAQ, per germline (reference sequence). The CDR3 sequence: CASSFPNQPQHF. In nucleotides, the CDR3 is TGTGCCAGCAGCTTTCCTAATCAGCCCCAGCATTTT.

The rearrangement links TRBV6-5 to TRBJ1-1, with 7 bases aligning to TRBD1. The trim removed 6 bases at V and 6 bases at J, leaving 7 bases unmatched. Germline CDR1 is MNHEY and CDR2 is SVGAGI. This CDR3 region has 13 residues. The chain's CDR3 is CASRSGGRPEAFF. The DNA for the CDR3 is TGTGCCAGCAGGTCAGGGGGAAGGCCTGAAGCTTTCTTT.

This chain uses TRBV25-1 with TRBJ2-6, with 8 bases fitting TRBD1. Germline-derived CDR1 and CDR2 are MGHDK and SYGVNS. The CDR3 spans 17 residues. After removal of 4 bases from V and 3 bases from J, the junction contained 8 bases not matched to a gene. The CDR3 bases are TGTGCCAGCAGTGGGACAGGGATGGTGAGTGGGGCCAACGTCCTGACTTTC. As protein: CASSGTGMVSGANVLTF.

The sample holds a few counts of this clone. V gene TRBV6-5 combines with J gene TRBJ1-2, with 7 bases matching TRBD1. The junction had 9 bases not matched to a gene; V was cut back by 10 bases and J by 4 bases. This CDR3 is 13 amino acids long. CDR1 MNHEY and CDR2 SVGAGI come from the germline V gene. The CDR3 coding sequence is TGTGCCATCTCCGGGACAGAATTCTATGGCTACACCTTC. It translates to CAISGTEFYGYTF.

This chain uses TRBV24-1 with TRBJ1-2, with a weak D call TRBD1 (6 bases). This CDR3 contains 15 residues. Germline lookup yields CDR1 KGHDR and CDR2 SFDVKD. V was cut by 3 bases and J by 4 bases, with 14 bases left in between. The CDR3 spells CATSDPGRGFYGYTF. For the CDR3, the DNA is TGTGCCACCAGTGATCCCGGTAGGGGGTTCTATGGCTACACCTTC.

This chain uses TRBV7-2 with TRBJ1-6; TRBD1 might be the D (6 bases). The CDR3 consists of 15 residues. The germline V gene has CDR1 SGHTA and CDR2 FQGNSA. With 5 bases removed from V and 10 bases from J, the gap between germline ends came to 18 bases. The CDR3 region is CASSIMVGGDSPLHF. DNA of the CDR3: TGTGCCAGCAGCATAATGGTAGGGGGGGACTCACCCCTCCACTTT.

The sample holds many counts of this clone. J is TRBJ2-2 and V is TRBV10-3; TRBD2 agrees at 7 bases. V trimming: 0 bases; J trimming: 1 base; junction bases outside the gene matches: 5. CDR3 length: 17 amino acids. Looked up from germline, CDR1 is ENHRY and CDR2 is SYGVKD. CDR3 DNA: TGTGCCATCAGTGAGTCAGAAGCGGGGCAGAACACCGGGGAGCTGTTTTTT. Translated, it gives CAISESEAGQNTGELFF.

This clone was recorded at least ten times. The genes are TRBV11-3 and TRBJ2-5; D not resolved. The CDR3 contains 11 residues. V was clipped by 5 bases and J by 2 bases, with 3 bases between them. The V gene's germline CDR1 is SGHNT and CDR2 YENEEA. The CDR3 spells CASSVQETQYF. DNA for the CDR3: TGTGCCAGCAGCGTACAAGAGACCCAGTACTTC.

V and J are TRBV6-6 and TRBJ1-2, with D uncertain. Germline CDR1 reads MNHNY; CDR2 reads SVGAGI (reference sequence). V was pared by 5 bases and J by 0 bases, with 16 bases between. This CDR3 is 16 amino acids long. The CDR3 nucleotides are TGTGCCAGCAGTCCCTCTGGCGGTGAAGCTAACTATGGCTACACCTTC. This translates into CASSPSGGEANYGYTF.

The genes are TRBV5-8 and TRBJ1-1, with a possible D match to TRBD1 (5 bases). CDR1 and CDR2 from the germline V gene are SGHTS and YDEGEE. CDR3 length: 15 residues. The germline V and J ends were trimmed by 2 bases and 0 bases, with 11 bases remaining between them. The CDR3 DNA follows: TGTGCCAGCAGCTTCGGAGGGGTCATGAACACTGAAGCTTTCTTT. Its translation: CASSFGGVMNTEAFF.

V usage is TRBV6-1 and J usage is TRBJ2-2; TRBD1 agrees at 7 bases. The V gene's germline CDR1 is MNHNS and CDR2 SASEGT. J gave up 1 base and V 1 base, and 0 bases lay outside the gene matches. The CDR3 is made up of 15 amino acids. The CDR3 nucleotides are TGTGCCAGCAGTGAAGGGACAGGGAACACCGGGGAGCTGTTTTTT. This codes for CASSEGTGNTGELFF.